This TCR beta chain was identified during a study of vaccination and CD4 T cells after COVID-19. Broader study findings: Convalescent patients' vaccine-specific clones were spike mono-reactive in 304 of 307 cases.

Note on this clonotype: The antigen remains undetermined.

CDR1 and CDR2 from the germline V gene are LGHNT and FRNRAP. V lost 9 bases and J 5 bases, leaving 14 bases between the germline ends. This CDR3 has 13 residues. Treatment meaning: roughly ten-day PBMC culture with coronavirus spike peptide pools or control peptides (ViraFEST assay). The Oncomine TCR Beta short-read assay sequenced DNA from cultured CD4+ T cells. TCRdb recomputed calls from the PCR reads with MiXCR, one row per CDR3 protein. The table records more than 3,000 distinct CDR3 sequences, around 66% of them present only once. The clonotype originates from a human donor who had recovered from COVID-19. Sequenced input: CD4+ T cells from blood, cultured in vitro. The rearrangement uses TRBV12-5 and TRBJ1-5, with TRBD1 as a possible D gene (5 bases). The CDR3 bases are TGTGCTAGCAGAGGGGAGGGACATCAGCCCCAGCATTTT. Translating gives CASRGEGHQPQHF. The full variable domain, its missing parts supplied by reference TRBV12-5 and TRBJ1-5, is DARVTQTPRHKVTEMGQEVTMRCQPILGHNTVFWYRQTMMQGLELLAYFRNRAPLDDSGMPKDRFSAEMPDATLATLKIQPSEPRDSAVYFCASRGEGHQPQHFGDGTRLSIL.